The rows below give T cell receptor beta chains drawn from one sample of a study of CD4 T cells in relation to SARS-CoV-2 and coronaviruses. The method was immunoSEQ multiplex PCR; TCRdb's version includes in-frame clones alone and lacks a portion of them. Seen here are 25,000 to 30,000 clones, 74% observed once, and the top ten hold under 25%. These TCRs' antigens remain unknown. Material for sequencing was CD4+ T cells from PBMCs, cultured in vitro. These receptors all stem from a human donor in good health. Each CDR3 is given with its conserved first and last residue. A D gene is named only where the DNA matches it firmly. Rows give clone size only sometimes, using once, few, many, or a class for an expanded clone.

j_gene,v_gene,abundance,d_gene,CDR3nt,CDR3aa
TRBJ2-7,TRBV3-1/TRBV3-2,-,-,TGTGCCAGCAGCCAAGATCGGTCCTACGAGCAGTACTTC,CASSQDRSYEQYF
TRBJ2-5,TRBV3-1/TRBV3-2,-,-,TGTGCCAGCAGCCAAGAATCGTTTGTCTGGAGCACGGTAGTGGGTTCGGAGACCCAGTACTTC,CASSQESFVWSTVVGSETQYF
TRBJ2-1,TRBV3-1/TRBV3-2,-,-,TGTGCCAGCAGCCAAGATACGCTTGCTGAGCAGTTCTTC,CASSQDTLAEQFF
TRBJ2-6,TRBV5-1,-,-,TGCGCCAGCAGCTTGGACACCGCCTCTGGGGCCAACGTCCTGACTTTC,CASSLDTASGANVLTF
TRBJ2-7,TRBV5-1,-,TRBD1,TGCGCCAGCAGCCCGGGACAGGCCTGGGAGCAGTACTTC,CASSPGQAWEQYF
TRBJ1-1,TRBV27,-,-,TGTGCCAGCAGTTTATCGTTGGCGACTGAAGCTTTCTTT,CASSLSLATEAFF
TRBJ1-6,TRBV6-5,few,TRBD1,TGTGCCAGCAGAACAGGGGGCGCGTCTAATTCACCCCTCCACTTT,CASRTGGASNSPLHF
TRBJ1-5,TRBV5-6,-,-,TGTGCCAGCAGCTTGGGGGGGTACAATCAGCCCCAGCATTTT,CASSLGGYNQPQHF
TRBJ2-2,TRBV7-9,-,TRBD2,TGTGCCAGCAGCCCTGTGGGGCGGGAGGCCGACGGCGGGGAGCTGTTTTTT,CASSPVGREADGGELFF
TRBJ1-5,TRBV18,once,-,TGTGCCAGCTCCCGCACACAAAGCAATCAGCCCCAGCATTTT,CASSRTQSNQPQHF
TRBJ2-1,TRBV4-1,few,TRBD2,TGCGCCAGCAGCCCCGGGGCCCAGCGGGGGGGCAATGATGAGCAGTTCTTC,CASSPGAQRGGNDEQFF
TRBJ2-5,TRBV9,-,TRBD2,TGTGCCAGCAGCGTAGGCGGGGGGGCCTGGGAGACCCAGTACTTC,CASSVGGGAWETQYF
TRBJ2-5,TRBV9,-,-,TGTGCCAGCAGCGTAGAGGGGGTAGGCGGGGAGACCCAGTACTTC,CASSVEGVGGETQYF
TRBJ2-4,TRBV19,-,TRBD1,TGTGCCAGTAGTGGGGGACAGGGGGAGAACATTCAGTACTTC,CASSGGQGENIQYF
TRBJ1-1,TRBV11-1,-,-,TGTGCCAGCAGCTCCTCCTGGCAGGGCCCTTTCTTT,CASSSSWQGPFF
TRBJ2-7,TRBV6-5,-,TRBD1,TGTGCCAGCAGTCAGGGGGTTACGCCCTACGAGCAGTACTTC,CASSQGVTPYEQYF
TRBJ2-3,TRBV18,few,TRBD2,TGTGCCAGCTCACCCGGACTAGCGGGCCTCACAGATACGCAGTATTTT,CASSPGLAGLTDTQYF
TRBJ2-2,TRBV2,-,-,TGTGCCAGCAGCCCCCGGGACTCGGGCCGCGGGGAGCTGTTTTTT,CASSPRDSGRGELFF
TRBJ2-1,TRBV11-3,few,TRBD2,TGTGCCAGCAGCTCAGCGGGGGGGCATAATGAGCAGTTCTTC,CASSSAGGHNEQFF
TRBJ2-7,TRBV12-2,-,-,TGTGCAAGTCGCCTAGACAGGGGGCCCTACGAGCAGTACTTC,CASRLDRGPYEQYF
TRBJ2-7,TRBV2,-,-,TGTGCCAGCAATTCACGGAAAAGCTACGAGCAGTACTTC,CASNSRKSYEQYF
TRBJ2-7,TRBV12-5,-,TRBD2,TGTGCTAGTGGTTTGAAGACTAGCGGGAGGTACGAGCAGTACTTC,CASGLKTSGRYEQYF
TRBJ2-5,TRBV4-2,-,-,TGTGCCAGCAGCCAGCCGGGAGAGGGGCAAGAGACCCAGTACTTC,CASSQPGEGQETQYF
TRBJ2-5,TRBV4-3,-,-,TGCGCCAGCAGCCACGGGACCCGAGCGAGGACCCAGTACTTC,CASSHGTRARTQYF
TRBJ2-3,TRBV5-1,-,-,TGCGCCAGCAGCTTGGGCGGCGGACCGAGCACAGATACGCAGTATTTT,CASSLGGGPSTDTQYF
TRBJ2-1,TRBV7-9,-,-,TGTGCCAGCAGCTTAAGGAGGAATGAGCAGTTCTTC,CASSLRRNEQFF
TRBJ2-1,TRBV4-1,few,TRBD1,TGCGCCAGCAGCCAAGGGGGGGGACAGGGGGCGGGTGAGCAGTTCTTC,CASSQGGGQGAGEQFF
TRBJ2-7,TRBV19,-,TRBD2,TGTGCCAGTAGTATTAATCTAGCGGCCTACGAGCAGTACTTC,CASSINLAAYEQYF
TRBJ1-5,TRBV19,once,TRBD1,TGTGCCAGTAACTTCGGAACAGGGGACCATCAGCCCCAGCATTTT,CASNFGTGDHQPQHF
TRBJ1-6,TRBV20-1,-,-,TGCAGTGCTAGTGGGGAATACTCCTATAATTCACCCCTCCACTTT,CSASGEYSYNSPLHF
TRBJ2-3,TRBV3-1/TRBV3-2,-,TRBD2,TGTGCCAGCAGCCAAGACTGGTCTAGCGGGGGGCACGGGGAGGGAGAGCAGTATTTT,CASSQDWSSGGHGEGEQYF
TRBJ1-1,TRBV19,few,-,TGTGCCAGTAGTATCAACCAGGGGCGGGTGACTGAAGCTTTCTTT,CASSINQGRVTEAFF
TRBJ2-3,TRBV29-1,-,TRBD2,TGCAGCGCACCCTTGGGGGGAGGGGGCACAGATACGCAGTATTTT,CSAPLGGGGTDTQYF
TRBJ2-7,TRBV2,-,-,TGTGCCAGCAGTGAGAGGGCCTACGAGCAGTACTTC,CASSERAYEQYF
TRBJ1-4,TRBV6-5,-,-,TGTGCCAGCAGTTACTGGGGGGCGGGGGAAAAACTGTTTTTT,CASSYWGAGEKLFF
TRBJ1-1,TRBV12-3/TRBV12-4,-,-,TGTGCCAGCCGAGGGGTCCGAGGCACTGAAGCTTTCTTT,CASRGVRGTEAFF
TRBJ2-3,TRBV18,-,TRBD2,TGTGCCAGCTCCGACACCCCGACTAGCGGAGGGGGAGATACGCAGTATTTT,CASSDTPTSGGGDTQYF
TRBJ2-1,TRBV5-4,-,-,TGTGCCAGCGGCATTAACAATGAGCAGTTCTTC,CASGINNEQFF